Listed below are T cell receptor beta chains from one sample, sequenced in a study of T cell responses to AZD1222 COVID-19 vaccine. Sequencing used immunoSEQ multiplex PCR; TCRdb keeps in-frame clones, though not all of them. The repertoire holds 130,000 to 150,000 clones, 75% to 85% seen once, with around 4.1% in the top ten. The material was peripheral blood, obtained on day 0 of MenACWY control vaccination. The source of these receptors is an adult in good health. Each CDR3 is given with its conserved first and last residue. Each record gives: clone size, J gene, D gene, V gene, CDR3 protein, CDR3 DNA. The D gene is left open where the match is weak. Clone sizes are given selectively: once, few, many, or a class where the clone is expanded.

abundance: NA; j_gene: TRBJ2-3; d_gene: NA; v_gene: TRBV7-3; CDR3aa: CASSLTGAADTQYF; CDR3nt: TGTGCCAGCAGCTTAACCGGGGCGGCAGATACGCAGTATTTT
abundance: NA; j_gene: TRBJ1-2; d_gene: NA; v_gene: TRBV6-5; CDR3aa: CASRSRQDIYGYTF; CDR3nt: TGTGCCAGCCGTTCCAGACAGGATATATATGGCTACACCTTC
abundance: few; j_gene: TRBJ2-4; d_gene: TRBD1; v_gene: TRBV27; CDR3aa: CASSDRGGDIQYF; CDR3nt: TGTGCCAGCAGCGACAGGGGGGGCGACATTCAGTACTTC
abundance: NA; j_gene: TRBJ1-2; d_gene: NA; v_gene: TRBV7-2; CDR3aa: CASSLMGGGGYTF; CDR3nt: TGTGCCAGCAGCTTAATGGGGGGCGGTGGCTACACCTTC
abundance: NA; j_gene: TRBJ2-1; d_gene: TRBD1; v_gene: TRBV6-5; CDR3aa: CASRNDRVSRNEQFF; CDR3nt: TGTGCCAGCAGGAACGACAGGGTATCAAGGAATGAGCAGTTCTTC
abundance: once; j_gene: TRBJ1-3; d_gene: NA; v_gene: TRBV28; CDR3aa: CASSTPYEGFSGNTIYF; CDR3nt: TGTGCCAGCAGTACCCCGTATGAGGGTTTCTCTGGAAACACCATATATTTT
abundance: NA; j_gene: TRBJ1-2; d_gene: NA; v_gene: TRBV12-3/TRBV12-4; CDR3aa: CASSWGEVYGYTF; CDR3nt: TGTGCCAGCAGTTGGGGAGAGGTCTACGGCTACACCTTC
abundance: few; j_gene: TRBJ2-5; d_gene: NA; v_gene: TRBV10-3; CDR3aa: CAISDQEGETQYF; CDR3nt: TGTGCCATCAGTGATCAGGAGGGGGAGACCCAGTACTTC
abundance: NA; j_gene: TRBJ2-1; d_gene: NA; v_gene: TRBV12-5; CDR3aa: CASGLVTTGTQYANEQFF; CDR3nt: TGTGCTAGTGGTTTGGTAACCACCGGGACACAGTATGCCAATGAGCAGTTCTTC
abundance: NA; j_gene: TRBJ1-2; d_gene: NA; v_gene: TRBV18; CDR3aa: CASSLSSTNYGYTF; CDR3nt: TGTGCCAGCTCCCTCTCCTCGACTAACTATGGCTACACCTTC
abundance: NA; j_gene: TRBJ2-6; d_gene: NA; v_gene: TRBV4-1; CDR3aa: CASSQGPIRGSGANVLTF; CDR3nt: TGCGCCAGCAGCCAAGGACCCATACGGGGCTCTGGGGCCAACGTCCTGACTTTC
abundance: NA; j_gene: TRBJ1-2; d_gene: NA; v_gene: TRBV6-6; CDR3aa: CASIRGGSWVDYGYTF; CDR3nt: TGTGCCAGCATCCGAGGTGGGAGTTGGGTTGACTATGGCTACACCTTC
abundance: few; j_gene: TRBJ2-7; d_gene: TRBD1; v_gene: TRBV7-9; CDR3aa: CASSLGLDRGPLNEQYF; CDR3nt: TGTGCCAGCAGCTTAGGATTGGACAGGGGGCCTCTGAACGAGCAGTACTTC
abundance: once; j_gene: TRBJ2-4; d_gene: TRBD2; v_gene: TRBV5-1; CDR3aa: CASSLYIASGGPKNIQYF; CDR3nt: TGCGCCAGCAGCTTGTATATTGCTAGCGGGGGCCCCAAAAACATTCAGTACTTC
abundance: NA; j_gene: TRBJ1-1; d_gene: TRBD1; v_gene: TRBV6-5; CDR3aa: CASSKDRGGTEAFF; CDR3nt: TGTGCCAGCAGTAAGGACAGGGGAGGTACTGAAGCTTTCTTT
abundance: NA; j_gene: TRBJ2-7; d_gene: TRBD1; v_gene: TRBV10-3; CDR3aa: CAISGGQGASYEQYF; CDR3nt: TGTGCCATCAGTGGGGGACAGGGGGCCTCCTACGAGCAGTACTTC
abundance: NA; j_gene: TRBJ1-2; d_gene: NA; v_gene: TRBV30; CDR3aa: CAWSVLNGRLYGYTF; CDR3nt: TGTGCCTGGAGTGTACTAAACGGCCGCCTCTATGGCTACACCTTC
abundance: NA; j_gene: TRBJ1-5; d_gene: NA; v_gene: TRBV12-5; CDR3aa: CASGLSRVQPQHF; CDR3nt: TGTGCTAGTGGTTTGTCCAGGGTCCAGCCCCAGCATTTT
abundance: NA; j_gene: TRBJ2-3; d_gene: TRBD1; v_gene: TRBV3-1/TRBV3-2; CDR3aa: CASSPRGQTISTDTQYF; CDR3nt: TGTGCCAGCAGCCCCAGGGGGCAGACCATTAGCACAGATACGCAGTATTTT
abundance: NA; j_gene: TRBJ1-2; d_gene: TRBD1; v_gene: TRBV6-5; CDR3aa: CASRAGTGGLGYTF; CDR3nt: TGTGCCAGCAGGGCCGGGACAGGGGGCCTGGGCTACACCTTC
abundance: NA; j_gene: TRBJ2-2; d_gene: NA; v_gene: TRBV28; CDR3aa: CASSFSGTGELFF; CDR3nt: TGTGCCAGCAGTTTTTCGGGAACCGGGGAGCTGTTTTTT
abundance: once; j_gene: TRBJ1-4; d_gene: TRBD1; v_gene: TRBV28; CDR3aa: CATKGTVGEKLFF; CDR3nt: TGTGCCACCAAGGGGACAGTGGGTGAAAAACTGTTTTTT
abundance: NA; j_gene: TRBJ1-6; d_gene: NA; v_gene: TRBV27; CDR3aa: CASRNRNSPLHF; CDR3nt: TGTGCCAGCAGGAACCGGAATTCACCCCTCCACTTT
abundance: few; j_gene: TRBJ1-1; d_gene: NA; v_gene: TRBV5-1; CDR3aa: CASSQSINTEAFF; CDR3nt: TGCGCCAGCAGCCAGTCCATAAACACTGAAGCTTTCTTT
abundance: NA; j_gene: TRBJ1-1; d_gene: NA; v_gene: TRBV18; CDR3aa: CASSPVDQNTEAFF; CDR3nt: TGTGCCAGCTCACCCGTAGATCAGAACACTGAAGCTTTCTTT
abundance: NA; j_gene: TRBJ2-7; d_gene: NA; v_gene: TRBV5-5; CDR3aa: CASSLAAGSSYEQYF; CDR3nt: TGTGCCAGCAGCTTGGCTGCGGGGAGCTCCTACGAGCAGTACTTC
abundance: NA; j_gene: TRBJ2-1; d_gene: TRBD1; v_gene: TRBV3-1/TRBV3-2; CDR3aa: CASSQDLRTGGDEQFF; CDR3nt: TGTGCCAGCAGCCAAGATCTGAGAACAGGGGGCGATGAGCAGTTCTTC
abundance: NA; j_gene: TRBJ1-6; d_gene: TRBD1; v_gene: TRBV15; CDR3aa: CATSRARDRGHSPLHF; CDR3nt: TGTGCCACCAGCAGGGCTCGGGACAGGGGGCATTCACCCCTCCACTTT
abundance: NA; j_gene: TRBJ1-6; d_gene: NA; v_gene: TRBV4-1; CDR3aa: CASSQEALQRRRSPLHF; CDR3nt: TGCGCCAGCAGCCAAGAGGCCTTACAAAGGCGGAGGTCACCCCTCCACTTT
abundance: NA; j_gene: TRBJ1-1; d_gene: NA; v_gene: TRBV12-3/TRBV12-4; CDR3aa: CASTWGGTEAFF; CDR3nt: TGTGCCAGCACCTGGGGGGGCACTGAAGCTTTCTTT
abundance: NA; j_gene: TRBJ1-4; d_gene: NA; v_gene: TRBV19; CDR3aa: CASSPGTANEKLFF; CDR3nt: TGTGCCAGTAGCCCCGGGACCGCTAATGAAAAACTGTTTTTT
abundance: NA; j_gene: TRBJ1-5; d_gene: NA; v_gene: TRBV3-1/TRBV3-2; CDR3aa: CASSQFGDSNQPQHF; CDR3nt: TGTGCCAGCAGCCAATTCGGGGATAGCAATCAGCCCCAGCATTTT
abundance: NA; j_gene: TRBJ1-2; d_gene: NA; v_gene: TRBV7-2; CDR3aa: CASRYDSSYGYTF; CDR3nt: TGTGCCAGCAGGTACGACAGCTCTTATGGCTACACCTTC
abundance: NA; j_gene: TRBJ2-1; d_gene: NA; v_gene: TRBV29-1; CDR3aa: CSVEQGAYNEQFF; CDR3nt: TGCAGCGTTGAGCAGGGCGCCTACAATGAGCAGTTCTTC
abundance: NA; j_gene: TRBJ2-1; d_gene: TRBD2; v_gene: TRBV19; CDR3aa: CASSASGALNEQFF; CDR3nt: TGTGCCAGTAGTGCTAGCGGGGCTCTAAATGAGCAGTTCTTC
abundance: NA; j_gene: TRBJ1-5; d_gene: NA; v_gene: TRBV27; CDR3aa: CASRTRGGSNQPQHF; CDR3nt: TGTGCCAGCAGGACCAGGGGAGGGAGCAATCAGCCCCAGCATTTT
abundance: NA; j_gene: TRBJ1-5; d_gene: NA; v_gene: TRBV19; CDR3aa: CASSIIPRRNQPQHF; CDR3nt: TGTGCCAGTAGTATAATCCCCAGGCGCAATCAGCCCCAGCATTTT
abundance: NA; j_gene: TRBJ2-1; d_gene: NA; v_gene: TRBV3-1/TRBV3-2; CDR3aa: CASSQTSGSGEQFF; CDR3nt: TGTGCCAGCAGCCAAACCTCAGGGTCTGGTGAGCAGTTCTTC
abundance: NA; j_gene: TRBJ1-1; d_gene: NA; v_gene: TRBV29-1; CDR3aa: CSVLQGRRMNTEAFF; CDR3nt: TGCAGCGTCCTTCAGGGAAGGAGGATGAACACTGAAGCTTTCTTT
abundance: NA; j_gene: TRBJ2-1; d_gene: TRBD1; v_gene: TRBV5-1; CDR3aa: CASSLGDRAYNEQFF; CDR3nt: TGCGCCAGCAGCTTGGGGGACAGGGCTTACAATGAGCAGTTCTTC